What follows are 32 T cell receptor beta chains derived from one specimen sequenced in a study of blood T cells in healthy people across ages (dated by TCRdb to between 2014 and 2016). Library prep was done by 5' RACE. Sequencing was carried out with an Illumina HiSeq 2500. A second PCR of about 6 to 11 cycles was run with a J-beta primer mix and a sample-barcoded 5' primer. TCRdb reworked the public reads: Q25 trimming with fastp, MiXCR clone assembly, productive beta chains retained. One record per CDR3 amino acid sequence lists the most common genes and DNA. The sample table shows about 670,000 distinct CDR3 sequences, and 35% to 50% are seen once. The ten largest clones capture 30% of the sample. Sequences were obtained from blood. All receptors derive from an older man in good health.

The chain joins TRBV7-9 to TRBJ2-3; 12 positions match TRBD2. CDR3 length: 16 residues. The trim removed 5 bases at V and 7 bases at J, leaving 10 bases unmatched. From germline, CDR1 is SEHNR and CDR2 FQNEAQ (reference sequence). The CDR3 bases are TGTGCCAGCAGCCGAGCTAGCGGGGGGGATCCAAATACGCAGTATTTT. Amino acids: CASSRASGGDPNTQYF. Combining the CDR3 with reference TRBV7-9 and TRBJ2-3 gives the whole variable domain DTGVSQNPRHKITKRGQNVTFRCDPISEHNRLYWYRQTLGQGPEFLTYFQNEAQLEKSRLLSDRFSAERPKGSFSTLEIQRTEQGDSAMYLCASSRASGGDPNTQYFGPGTRLTVL.

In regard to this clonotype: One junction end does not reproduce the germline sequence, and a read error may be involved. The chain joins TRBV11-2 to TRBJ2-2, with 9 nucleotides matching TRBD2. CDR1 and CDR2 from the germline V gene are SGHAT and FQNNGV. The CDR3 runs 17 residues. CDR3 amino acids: CASSLVGGGVNSGELFF. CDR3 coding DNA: TGTGCCAGCAGCTTAGTTGGCGGGGGGGTGAACTCCGGGGAGCTGTTTTTT.

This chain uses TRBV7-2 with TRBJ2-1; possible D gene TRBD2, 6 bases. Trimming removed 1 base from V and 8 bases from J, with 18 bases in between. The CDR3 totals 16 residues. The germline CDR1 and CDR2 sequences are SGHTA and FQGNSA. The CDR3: CASSLVGGNISHEQFF. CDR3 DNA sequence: TGTGCCAGCAGCTTAGTCGGCGGGAATATTTCCCATGAGCAGTTCTTC.

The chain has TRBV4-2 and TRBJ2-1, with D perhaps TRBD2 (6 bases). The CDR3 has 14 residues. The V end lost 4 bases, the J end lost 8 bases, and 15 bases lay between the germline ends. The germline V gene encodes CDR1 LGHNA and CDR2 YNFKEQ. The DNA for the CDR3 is TGTGCCAGCAGCCTGGGTGGGGAGGTCCATGAGCAGTTCTTC. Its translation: CASSLGGEVHEQFF.

CDR3 amino acids: CASSSSGGGGFNEQFF. CDR3 nucleotides: TGTGCCAGCAGCTCCTCTGGCGGCGGGGGGTTCAATGAGCAGTTCTTC. V gene TRBV9 combines with J gene TRBJ2-1, with 8 bases fitting TRBD2. The V and J ends lost 4 bases and 6 bases, in that order; junction bases with no gene match: 12. The germline gives CDR1 SGDLS, CDR2 YYNGEE. This CDR3 has 16 residues.

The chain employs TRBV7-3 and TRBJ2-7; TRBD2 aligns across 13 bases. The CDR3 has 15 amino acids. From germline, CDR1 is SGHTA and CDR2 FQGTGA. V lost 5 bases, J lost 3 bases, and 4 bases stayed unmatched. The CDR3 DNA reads TGTGCCAGCAGCATCACTAGCGGGAGGGACTACGAGCAGTACTTC. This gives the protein CASSITSGRDYEQYF.

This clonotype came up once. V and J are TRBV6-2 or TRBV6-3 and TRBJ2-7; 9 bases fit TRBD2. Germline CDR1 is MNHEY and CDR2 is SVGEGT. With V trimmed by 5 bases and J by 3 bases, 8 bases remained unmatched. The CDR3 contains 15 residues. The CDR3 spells CASSPVAGVYYEQYF. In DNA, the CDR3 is TGTGCCAGCAGTCCAGTAGCGGGAGTATACTACGAGCAGTACTTC.

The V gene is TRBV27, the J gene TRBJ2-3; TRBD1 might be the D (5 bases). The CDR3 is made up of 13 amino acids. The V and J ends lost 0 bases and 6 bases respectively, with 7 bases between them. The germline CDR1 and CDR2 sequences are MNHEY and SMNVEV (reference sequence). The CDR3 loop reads CASSLSNRDTQYF. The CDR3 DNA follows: TGTGCCAGCAGTTTATCCAACAGGGATACGCAGTATTTT.

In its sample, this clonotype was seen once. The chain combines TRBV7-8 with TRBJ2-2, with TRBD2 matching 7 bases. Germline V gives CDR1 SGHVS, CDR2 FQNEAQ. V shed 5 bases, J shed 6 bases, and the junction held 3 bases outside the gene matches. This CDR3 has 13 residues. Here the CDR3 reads CASSRTSAGELFF. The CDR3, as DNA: TGTGCCAGCAGCCGCACTAGCGCCGGGGAGCTGTTTTTT.

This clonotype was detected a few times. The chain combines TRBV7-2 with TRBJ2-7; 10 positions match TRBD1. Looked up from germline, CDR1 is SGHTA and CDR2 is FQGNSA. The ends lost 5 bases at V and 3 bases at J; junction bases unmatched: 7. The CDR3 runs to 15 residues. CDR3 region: CASSARDRGDYEQYF. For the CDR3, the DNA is TGTGCCAGCAGCGCGCGGGACAGGGGCGACTACGAGCAGTACTTC.

The CDR3 nucleotides read TGCGCCAGCAGCCAAGACCGGACAGAGATTATGAACACTGAAGCTTTCTTT. It codes for CASSQDRTEIMNTEAFF. This chain uses TRBV4-1 with TRBJ1-1, with D tentatively TRBD1 (6 bases). The CDR3 is made up of 17 amino acids. V lost 0 bases and J 0 bases, leaving 14 bases between the germline ends. Germline CDR1 reads MGHRA; CDR2 reads YSYEKL.

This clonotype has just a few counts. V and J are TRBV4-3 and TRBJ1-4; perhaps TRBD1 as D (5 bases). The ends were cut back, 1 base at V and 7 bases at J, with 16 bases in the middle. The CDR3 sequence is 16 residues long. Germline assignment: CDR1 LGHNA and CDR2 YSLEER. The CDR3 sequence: CASSQAGGQGGEKLFF. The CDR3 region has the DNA TGCGCCAGCAGCCAAGCAGGCGGTCAGGGTGGTGAAAAACTGTTTTTT.

This CDR3 reads CATSDPGARDLGEYEQYF. CDR3 DNA: TGTGCCACCAGTGATCCGGGGGCGCGGGATCTAGGAGAATACGAGCAGTACTTC. The chain has TRBV24-1 and TRBJ2-7, with D perhaps given as TRBD1 or TRBD2 (6 bases each). The V end lost 3 bases, the J end lost 4 bases, and 24 bases lay between the germline ends. The CDR3 consists of 18 residues. CDR1 KGHDR and CDR2 SFDVKD come from the germline V gene.

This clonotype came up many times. The CDR3 loop reads CAISRGTGNTEAFF. The CDR3 nucleotides read TGTGCCATCAGCCGCGGGACAGGGAACACTGAAGCTTTCTTT. This chain uses TRBV10-3 with TRBJ1-1; 8 bases line up with TRBD1. The CDR3 runs 14 residues. Germline CDR1 and CDR2: ENHRY and SYGVKD. V shed 6 bases and J 1 base; nucleotides not matched to a gene: 4.

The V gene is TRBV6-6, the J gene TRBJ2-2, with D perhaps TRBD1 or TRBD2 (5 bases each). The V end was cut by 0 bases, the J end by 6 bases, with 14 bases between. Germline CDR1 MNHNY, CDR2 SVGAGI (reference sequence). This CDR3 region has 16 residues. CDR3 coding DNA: TGTGCCAGCAGTTACTCGATTGTGTCGGGGCCCGGGGAGCTGTTTTTT. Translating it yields CASSYSIVSGPGELFF.

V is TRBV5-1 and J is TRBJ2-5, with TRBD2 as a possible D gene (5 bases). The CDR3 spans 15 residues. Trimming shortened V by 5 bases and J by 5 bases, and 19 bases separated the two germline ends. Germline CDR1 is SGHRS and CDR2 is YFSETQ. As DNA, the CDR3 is TGCGCCAGCAGATCGAAGGGCGGAGGAGGTGAGACCCAGTACTTC. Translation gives CASRSKGGGGETQYF.

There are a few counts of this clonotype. The CDR3 sequence is CASSDPDRQGSEQYF. The CDR3 DNA follows: TGTGCCAGCAGCGACCCTGACAGGCAAGGTAGCGAGCAGTACTTC. The genes are TRBV7-2 and TRBJ2-7, with D perhaps TRBD1 (6 bases). Trimming cost V 5 bases and J 6 bases, with 20 bases left between them. This CDR3 is built from 15 residues. The germline gives CDR1 SGHTA, CDR2 FQGNSA.

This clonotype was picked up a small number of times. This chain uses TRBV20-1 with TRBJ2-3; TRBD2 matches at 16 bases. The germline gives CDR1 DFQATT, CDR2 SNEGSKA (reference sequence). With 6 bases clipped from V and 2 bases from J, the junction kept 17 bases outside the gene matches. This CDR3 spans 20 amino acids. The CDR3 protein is CSAIYNSGTSGRAPTDTQYF. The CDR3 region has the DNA TGCAGTGCGATCTATAATTCCGGGACTAGCGGGAGGGCCCCCACAGATACGCAGTATTTT.

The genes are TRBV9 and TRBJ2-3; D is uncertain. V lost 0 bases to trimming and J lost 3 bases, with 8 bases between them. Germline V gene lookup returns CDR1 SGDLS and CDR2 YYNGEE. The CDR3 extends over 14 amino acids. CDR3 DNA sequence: TGTGCCAGCAGCGTAGACCCCAGGACAGATACGCAGTATTTT. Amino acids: CASSVDPRTDTQYF.

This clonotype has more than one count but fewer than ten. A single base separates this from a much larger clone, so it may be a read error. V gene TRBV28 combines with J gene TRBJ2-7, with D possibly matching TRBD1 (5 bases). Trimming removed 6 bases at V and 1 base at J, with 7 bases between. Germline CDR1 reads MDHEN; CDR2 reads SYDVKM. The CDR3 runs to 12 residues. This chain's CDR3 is CASRRQSYEQYF. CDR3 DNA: TGTGCCAGCAGACGACAGTCCTACGAGCAGTACTTC.

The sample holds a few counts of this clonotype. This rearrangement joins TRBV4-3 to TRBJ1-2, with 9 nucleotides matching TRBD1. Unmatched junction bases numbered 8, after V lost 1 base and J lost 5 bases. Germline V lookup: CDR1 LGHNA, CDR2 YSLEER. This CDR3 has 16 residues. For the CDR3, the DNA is TGCGCCAGCAGCCAAGCACAGGACAGGGGTAAATATGGCTACACCTTC. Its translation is CASSQAQDRGKYGYTF.

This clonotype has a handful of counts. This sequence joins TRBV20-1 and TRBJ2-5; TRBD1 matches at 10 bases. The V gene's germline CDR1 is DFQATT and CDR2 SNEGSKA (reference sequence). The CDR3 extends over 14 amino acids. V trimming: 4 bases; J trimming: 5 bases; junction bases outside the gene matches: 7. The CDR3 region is CSAITDRGLETQYF. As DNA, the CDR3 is TGCAGTGCTATTACCGACAGGGGGCTGGAGACCCAGTACTTC.

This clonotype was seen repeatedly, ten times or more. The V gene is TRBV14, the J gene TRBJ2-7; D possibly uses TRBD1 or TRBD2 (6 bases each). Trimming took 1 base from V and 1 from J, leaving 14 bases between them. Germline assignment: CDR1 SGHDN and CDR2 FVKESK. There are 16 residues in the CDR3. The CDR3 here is CASSQGRGRRSYEQYF. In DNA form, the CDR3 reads TGTGCCAGCAGCCAAGGCCGGGGGCGCCGGTCCTACGAGCAGTACTTC.

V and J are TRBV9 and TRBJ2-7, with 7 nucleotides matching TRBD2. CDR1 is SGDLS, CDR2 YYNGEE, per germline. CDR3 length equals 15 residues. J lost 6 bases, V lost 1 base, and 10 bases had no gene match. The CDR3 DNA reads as TGTGCCAGCAGCGTAAAAACGGGAGGTGCGAGCGAGCAGTACTTC. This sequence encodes CASSVKTGGASEQYF.

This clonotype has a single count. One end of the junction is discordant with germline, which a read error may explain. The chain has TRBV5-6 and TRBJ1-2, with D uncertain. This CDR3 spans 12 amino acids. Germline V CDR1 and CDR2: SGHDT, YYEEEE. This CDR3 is CASSLGFHGCTF. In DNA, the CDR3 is TGCGCCAGCAGCTTAGGGTTTCATGGCTGCACCTTC.

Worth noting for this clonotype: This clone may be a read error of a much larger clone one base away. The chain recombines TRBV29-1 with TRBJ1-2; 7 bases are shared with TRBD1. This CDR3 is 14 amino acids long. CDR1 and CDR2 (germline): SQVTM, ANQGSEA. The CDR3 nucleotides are TGCAGCGTTGAAACCGACAGGGCTAACTATAGCTACACCTTC. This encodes CSVETDRANYSYTF.

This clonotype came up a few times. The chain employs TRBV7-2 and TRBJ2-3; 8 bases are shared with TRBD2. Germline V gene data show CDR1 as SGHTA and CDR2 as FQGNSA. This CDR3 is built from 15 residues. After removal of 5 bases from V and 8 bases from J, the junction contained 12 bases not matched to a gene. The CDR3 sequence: CASSPGGGLTGTQYF. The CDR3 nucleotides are TGTGCCAGCAGCCCGGGGGGGGGCCTAACGGGTACGCAGTATTTT.

CDR3 coding DNA: TGCGCCAGCAGCTTAGCCGCCGGGACAGGGTTCGGTGAAAAACTGTTTTTT. Encoded protein: CASSLAAGTGFGEKLFF. The chain uses TRBV5-1 and TRBJ1-4, with TRBD1 matching 9 bases. Germline loops: CDR1 SGHRS, CDR2 YFSETQ. J was trimmed by 7 bases and V by 2 bases; bases with no gene match: 12. CDR3 size: 17 residues.

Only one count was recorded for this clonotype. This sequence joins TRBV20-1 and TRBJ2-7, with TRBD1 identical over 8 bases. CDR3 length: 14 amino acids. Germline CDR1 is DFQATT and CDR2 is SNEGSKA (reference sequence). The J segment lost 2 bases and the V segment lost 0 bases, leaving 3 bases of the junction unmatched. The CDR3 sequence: CSARDQQGAYEQYF. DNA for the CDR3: TGCAGTGCTAGAGATCAACAGGGGGCCTACGAGCAGTACTTC.

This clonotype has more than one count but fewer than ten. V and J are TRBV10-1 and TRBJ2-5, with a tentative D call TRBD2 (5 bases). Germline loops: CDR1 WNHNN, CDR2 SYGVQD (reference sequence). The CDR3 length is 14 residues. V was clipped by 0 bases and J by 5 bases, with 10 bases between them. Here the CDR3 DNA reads TGCGCCAGCAGTGAGTCTCGGCGGGTGGAGACCCAGTACTTC. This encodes CASSESRRVETQYF.

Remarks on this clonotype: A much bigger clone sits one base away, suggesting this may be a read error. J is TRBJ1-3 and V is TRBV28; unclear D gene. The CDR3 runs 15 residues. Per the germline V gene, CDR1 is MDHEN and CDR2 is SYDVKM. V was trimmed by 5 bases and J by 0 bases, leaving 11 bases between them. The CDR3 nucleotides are TGTGCCAGCAGTGAGAGGGTCCCCTCTGGAAACACCATATATTTT. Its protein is CASSERVPSGNTIYF.

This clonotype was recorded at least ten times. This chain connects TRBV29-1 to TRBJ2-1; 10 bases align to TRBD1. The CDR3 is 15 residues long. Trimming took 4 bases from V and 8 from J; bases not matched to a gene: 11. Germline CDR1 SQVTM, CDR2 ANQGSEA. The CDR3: CSVGGDRGRRDEQFF. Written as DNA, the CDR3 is TGCAGCGTTGGAGGAGACAGGGGGCGCCGGGATGAGCAGTTCTTC.